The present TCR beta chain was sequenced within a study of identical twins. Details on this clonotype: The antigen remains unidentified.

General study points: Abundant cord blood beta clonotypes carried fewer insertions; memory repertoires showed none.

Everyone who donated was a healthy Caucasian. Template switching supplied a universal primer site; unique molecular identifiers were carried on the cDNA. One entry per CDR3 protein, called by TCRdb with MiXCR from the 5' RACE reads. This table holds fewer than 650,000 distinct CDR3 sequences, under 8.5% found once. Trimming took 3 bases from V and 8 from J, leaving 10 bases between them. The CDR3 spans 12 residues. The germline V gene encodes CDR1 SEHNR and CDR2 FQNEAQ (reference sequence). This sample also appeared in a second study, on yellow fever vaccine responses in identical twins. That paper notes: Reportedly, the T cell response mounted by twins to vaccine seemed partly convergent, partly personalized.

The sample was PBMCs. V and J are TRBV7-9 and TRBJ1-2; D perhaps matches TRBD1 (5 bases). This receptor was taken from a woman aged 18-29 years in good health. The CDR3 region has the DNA TGTGCCAGCAGCTTCGGGGCGCCCGGCTACACCTTC. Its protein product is CASSFGAPGYTF.